This paragraph reports one T cell receptor beta chain. Its antigen is as yet unknown. This record comes from a study of CXCR3-negative and CXCR3-positive naive CD8 T cells. Study-wide results and limits: CXCR3-positive naive cells had TRB CDR3s that were more hydrophobic than CXCR3-negative naive cells had.

Libraries were UMI-labeled 5' RACE TRB cDNA. TCRdb reanalyzed the 5' RACE reads and collapses them to one entry per CDR3 protein, without DNA. The sample table includes about 98,000 distinct CDR3 sequences. Naive CD8+ T cells showed CD45RO-CCR7+CD27+CD95-. The CDR3 is 15 residues long. Germline V gene lookup returns CDR1 MGHRA and CDR2 YSYEKL. Sequenced sample: naive CXCR3+ CD8+ T cells from blood. This sample's subset: CD45RO-CCR7+CD27+CD95- naive CD8+ T cells expressing CXCR3 (TNR3+). The V gene is TRBV4-1, the J gene TRBJ2-7; TCRdb's D call, TRBD1, is unchecked because there is no DNA. This receptor was identified in a human donor in good health. Some clones in this sample may be carry-over from other donors' samples. This CDR3 reads CASSQEAGGTYEQYF.